These 20 T cell receptor beta chains came from one sample sequenced in a study of OX40 agonist ivuxolimab in advanced cancers. Assay: immunoSEQ multiplex PCR; the TCRdb copy retains only in-frame clones and omits some. The repertoire consists of 62,000 or so clones, with approximately 86% occurring once and the leading ten covering about 4%. The material was CD4+ or CD8+ T cells sorted from blood, obtained in a trial of the OX40 agonist ivuxolimab. The source is an adult with an advanced solid tumor such as melanoma, head and neck, liver or kidney cancer.

The chain links TRBV7-8 to TRBJ2-7, with D uncertain. The germline V gene has CDR1 SGHVS and CDR2 FQNEAQ. Trimming removed 4 bases from V and 6 bases from J, with 10 bases in between. The CDR3 covers 12 residues. This CDR3 reads CASSSSTVEQYF. The CDR3 nucleotides read TGTGCCAGCAGCTCTAGTACGGTCGAGCAGTACTTC.

The chain links TRBV7-9 to TRBJ2-1; D is unclear. Looked up from germline, CDR1 is SEHNR and CDR2 is FQNEAQ (reference sequence). The ends were cut back, 6 bases at V and 0 bases at J, with 12 bases in the middle. This CDR3 is built from 15 residues. CDR3 nucleotides: TGTGCCAGCAGTTCGACCGAGATCTCCTACAATGAGCAGTTCTTC. Residues: CASSSTEISYNEQFF.

The chain joins TRBV19 to TRBJ2-2; D call uncertain. Trimming removed 4 bases from V and 3 bases from J, with 6 bases in between. This CDR3 is built from 13 residues. From germline, CDR1 is LNHDA and CDR2 SQIVND (reference sequence). In nucleotides, the CDR3 is TGTGCCAGTAGTAAAGGGTACACCGGGGAGCTGTTTTTT. Residues: CASSKGYTGELFF.

The rearrangement joins TRBV5-1 to TRBJ1-1; 11 positions match TRBD1. Germline V gene lookup returns CDR1 SGHRS and CDR2 YFSETQ. Trimming at V came to 5 bases and at J to 6 bases, leaving 12 bases not matched to a gene. The CDR3 runs to 16 residues. CDR3 in DNA: TGCGCCAGCAGTTTCGCGGCAGGGGACAGGGGGGCTGAAGCTTTCTTT. It encodes CASSFAAGDRGAEAFF.

The V gene is TRBV7-9, the J gene TRBJ1-5; 7 nucleotides align to TRBD1. This CDR3 is built from 16 residues. Trimming cost V 5 bases and J 2 bases; bases outside gene matches: 9. Germline lookup yields CDR1 SEHNR and CDR2 FQNEAQ (reference sequence). CDR3 nucleotides: TGTGCCAGCAGCGCTACTGACAGGGAAGGCAATCAGCCCCAGCATTTT. Residues: CASSATDREGNQPQHF.

The chain links TRBV6-5 to TRBJ2-2; D not certain. Germline V gene data show CDR1 as MNHEY and CDR2 as SVGAGI. V was shortened by 0 bases and J by 7 bases, with 9 bases between the two germline ends. The CDR3 is 14 amino acids. Here the CDR3 reads CASSYSRQIGELFF. DNA for the CDR3: TGTGCCAGCAGTTACTCCAGGCAAATCGGGGAGCTGTTTTTT.

The J gene is TRBJ2-7, the V gene TRBV28; weak D call: TRBD2 (5 bases). This CDR3 region has 13 residues. Germline lookup yields CDR1 MDHEN and CDR2 SYDVKM. Trimming left V 2 bases short and J 7 bases short, with 12 bases between. The CDR3 reads CASSLGGSEEQYF. In DNA, the CDR3 is TGTGCCAGCAGTTTAGGTGGGAGCGAGGAGCAGTACTTC.

In this sample, this clone turned up once. V and J are TRBV2 and TRBJ2-1; D is possibly TRBD2 (5 bases). The CDR3 is 15 residues long. V was shortened by 6 bases and J by 0 bases, with 12 bases between the two germline ends. Germline CDR1 is SNHLY and CDR2 is FYNNEI. The CDR3 DNA follows: TGTGCCAGCAGCCCGTGGGGAGACTCCTACAATGAGCAGTTCTTC. Its translation: CASSPWGDSYNEQFF.

The V gene is TRBV7-9, the J gene TRBJ2-5; 7 bases fit TRBD1. From germline, CDR1 is SEHNR and CDR2 FQNEAQ (reference sequence). The CDR3 totals 15 residues. After removal of 3 bases from V and 2 bases from J, the junction contained 6 bases not matched to a gene. The CDR3 bases are TGTGCCAGCAGCTTCCGGGACAGCCATCAAGAGACCCAGTACTTC. Amino acids: CASSFRDSHQETQYF. Full variable domain (rest looked up from reference TRBV7-9 and TRBJ2-5): DTGVSQNPRHKITKRGQNVTFRCDPISEHNRLYWYRQTLGQGPEFLTYFQNEAQLEKSRLLSDRFSAERPKGSFSTLEIQRTEQGDSAMYLCASSFRDSHQETQYFGPGTRLLVL.

V and J are TRBV6-1 and TRBJ2-1; TRBD2 agrees at 14 bases. The CDR3 length is 15 residues. V shed 8 bases and J 10 bases; nucleotides not matched to a gene: 10. Looked up from germline, CDR1 is MNHNS and CDR2 is SASEGT. The CDR3 nucleotides read TGTGCCAGCTCCTCGACTAGCGGGGGGGACGGGGAGCAGTTCTTC. Its translation is CASSSTSGGDGEQFF.

This chain connects TRBV28 to TRBJ2-2, with TRBD2 identical over 11 bases. The CDR3 has 18 amino acids. V dropped 0 bases and J dropped 5; count of bases not matched to a gene: 8. Germline assignment: CDR1 MDHEN and CDR2 SYDVKM. In DNA, the CDR3 is TGTGCCAGCAGTTTATGGCTAGCGGGAGGCCACGGGACCGGGGAGCTGTTTTTT. It is translated as CASSLWLAGGHGTGELFF.

This rearrangement joins TRBV5-1 to TRBJ2-5; either TRBD1 or TRBD2 may supply D (5 bases each). The germline V gene has CDR1 SGHRS and CDR2 YFSETQ. V was cut by 2 bases and J by 0 bases, with 11 bases left in between. The CDR3 loop spans 15 amino acids. Written as DNA, the CDR3 is TGCGCCAGCAGCTTACGGGACCCGAACCAAGAGACCCAGTACTTC. It encodes CASSLRDPNQETQYF.

J is TRBJ2-3 and V is TRBV19; 10 bases match TRBD2. Germline V gene sequence: CDR1 LNHDA, CDR2 SQIVND (reference sequence). The CDR3 sequence is 15 residues long. Germline trimming cut 7 bases from V and 5 bases from J; bases unmatched to any gene: 9. CDR3 bases: TGTGCCAGTAAGGAGCGGGAGGGCCCCGGAGATACGCAGTATTTT. Its translation is CASKEREGPGDTQYF.

The chain carries TRBV10-3 and TRBJ2-5; D gene uncertain. Trimming left V 6 bases short and J 5 bases short, with 13 bases between. Germline CDR1 is ENHRY and CDR2 is SYGVKD. This CDR3 has 13 amino acids. The CDR3 here is CAISLTTKETQYF. DNA for the CDR3: TGTGCCATCAGCCTGACAACTAAGGAGACCCAGTACTTC.

This clone was counted once. The chain couples TRBV7-8 to TRBJ2-4, with 7 bases that match TRBD2. Germline CDR1 reads SGHVS; CDR2 reads FQNEAQ. V dropped 7 bases and J dropped 5; count of bases not matched to a gene: 8. CDR3 length equals 14 residues. The CDR3 region is CASTLSAGENIQYF. DNA of the CDR3: TGTGCCAGCACCCTGTCGGCGGGGGAAAACATTCAGTACTTC.

The chain joins TRBV4-1 to TRBJ2-5; 7 positions agree with TRBD2. V lost 2 bases and J lost 2; bases outside the gene matches: 5. The germline V gene has CDR1 MGHRA and CDR2 YSYEKL. There are 15 residues in the CDR3. The CDR3 spells CASSQRTRAQETQYF. CDR3 coding DNA: TGCGCCAGCAGCCAACGGACTAGAGCGCAAGAGACCCAGTACTTC.

The V gene is TRBV5-1, the J gene TRBJ2-1; D uncertain. CDR1 and CDR2 from the germline V gene are SGHRS and YFSETQ. CDR3 size: 12 residues. Deletions cut 4 bases from V and 6 bases from J, with 8 bases between. The CDR3 DNA is TGCGCCAGCAGCGGTACCGGCAATGAGCAGTTCTTC. Residues: CASSGTGNEQFF.

This chain uses TRBV4-1 with TRBJ2-7; perhaps TRBD1 as D (6 bases). The CDR3 is 14 residues long. V dropped 3 bases and J dropped 3 bases, with 12 bases sitting between them. CDR1 and CDR2 from the germline V gene are MGHRA and YSYEKL. The CDR3 loop is CASSHRDTLYEQYF. CDR3 DNA sequence: TGCGCCAGCAGCCATCGGGACACCCTCTACGAGCAGTACTTC.

This sequence joins TRBV6-5 and TRBJ2-4; D is tentatively TRBD1 or TRBD2 (5 bases each). The CDR3 spans 11 residues. Germline CDR1 and CDR2: MNHEY and SVGAGI. Trimming took off 2 bases at V and 9 bases at J, with 5 bases between the two ends. The DNA for the CDR3 is TGTGCCAGCAGTTACGGGGGCATTCAGTACTTC. Amino acid sequence: CASSYGGIQYF.

The V and J genes are TRBV11-3 and TRBJ2-3; D not certain. Germline CDR1 reads SGHNT; CDR2 reads YENEEA. V dropped 2 bases and J dropped 4 bases, with 4 bases sitting between them. The CDR3 length is 12 residues. The CDR3 region is CASSLFADTQYF. The CDR3 nucleotides are TGTGCCAGCAGCTTATTCGCAGATACGCAGTATTTT. Complete variable domain (other parts from reference TRBV11-3 and TRBJ2-3): EAGVVQSPRYKIIEKKQPVAFWCNPISGHNTLYWYLQNLGQGPELLIRYENEEAVDDSQLPKDRFSAERLKGVDSTLKIQPAELGDSAVYLCASSLFADTQYFGPGTRLTVL.